Sequencing of this T cell receptor (beta chain) was carried out in a study of spatial heterogeneity in lung cancer. About the study: Consistently, beta-chain sequences turned up in larger numbers than alpha-chain sequences did.

V shed 2 bases and J shed 7 bases, with 12 bases lying between them. Germline assignment: CDR1 MNHEY and CDR2 SVGEGT. CDR3 length: 14 residues. The time point is: sample taken at primary tumor resection. Samples were donated by 72 untreated early-stage non-small cell lung cancer patients. Whole RNA obtained from tumor, nontumor lung or frozen PBMC underwent sequencing without sorting. TCRdb ran MiXCR on the 5' RACE reads and lists one entry per CDR3 protein. The table lists approximately 6,300 distinct CDR3 sequences, less than 9% of them singletons. This clonotype qualifies as medium-sized. This sequence originates from a female donor with early-stage non-small cell lung cancer. This specimen consisted of normal lung tissue next to the tumor, obtained at surgery. The chain employs TRBV6-2 or TRBV6-3 and TRBJ2-1; TRBD2 is a possible D gene (6 bases). The CDR3 sequence: CASSYMSGVNEQFF. The CDR3, as DNA: TGTGCCAGCAGTTACATGTCGGGGGTGAATGAGCAGTTCTTC.